This TCR beta chain came from a study of blood T cell repertoires in COVID-19. This CDR3 spans 16 amino acids. V dropped 5 bases and J dropped 0 bases, with 14 bases sitting between them. CDR1 and CDR2 from the germline V gene are PRHDT and FYEKMQ (reference sequence). Seattle patients were enrolled while actively infected and followed longitudinally. Using immunoSEQ multiplex PCR, the repertoire was profiled, and TCRdb retains in-frame clones only, with some absent. The repertoire holds around 400,000 clones, with roughly 86% as singletons. The sequence was obtained from a woman aged 60 to 75 with COVID-19, enrolled during active disease. This chain uses TRBV13 with TRBJ2-1, with D possibly being TRBD2 (6 bases). Sequenced sample: peripheral blood. This CDR3 is CASSVGGVSSYNEQFF. DNA for the CDR3: TGTGCCAGCAGCGTCGGGGGTGTTAGCTCCTACAATGAGCAGTTCTTC.